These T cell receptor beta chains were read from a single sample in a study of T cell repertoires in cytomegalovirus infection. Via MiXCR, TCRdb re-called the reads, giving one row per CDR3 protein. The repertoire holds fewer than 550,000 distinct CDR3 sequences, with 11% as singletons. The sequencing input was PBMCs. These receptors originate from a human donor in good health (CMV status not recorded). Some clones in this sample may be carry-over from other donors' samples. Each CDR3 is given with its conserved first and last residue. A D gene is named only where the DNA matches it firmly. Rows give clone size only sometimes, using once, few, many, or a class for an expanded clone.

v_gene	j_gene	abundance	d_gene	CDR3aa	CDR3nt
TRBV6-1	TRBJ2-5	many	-	CASKDYQETQYF	TGTGCCAGCAAGGACTACCAAGAGACCCAGTACTTC
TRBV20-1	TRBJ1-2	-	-	CSAPGIYGYTF	TGCAGTGCCCCGGGAATCTATGGCTACACCTTC
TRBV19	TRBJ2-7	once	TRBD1	CASSTLRTGASYEQYF	TGTGCCAGTAGTACCCTTCGGACAGGGGCCTCCTACGAGCAGTACTTC
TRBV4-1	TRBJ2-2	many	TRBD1	CASSQGTGTNTGELFF	TGCGCCAGCAGCCAGGGGACAGGGACGAACACCGGGGAGCTGTTTTTT
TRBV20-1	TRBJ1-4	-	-	CSARDPRGLANEKLFF	TGCAGTGCTAGAGATCCGAGGGGCTTGGCTAATGAAAAACTGTTTTTT
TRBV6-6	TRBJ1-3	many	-	CASSYEQGGNTIYF	TGTGCCAGCAGTTACGAACAGGGAGGAAACACCATATATTTT
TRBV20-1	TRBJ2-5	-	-	CSARDSGWETQYF	TGCAGTGCTAGAGATTCAGGGTGGGAGACCCAGTACTTC
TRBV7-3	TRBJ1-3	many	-	CASSLNQGYTIYF	TGTGCCAGCAGCTTAAATCAGGGATACACCATATATTTT
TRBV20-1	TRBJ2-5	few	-	CSARDSGDQETQYF	TGCAGTGCTAGAGATAGTGGAGATCAAGAGACCCAGTACTTC
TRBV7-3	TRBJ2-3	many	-	CASSLSPFPISTDTQYF	TGTGCCAGCAGCTTATCCCCTTTTCCGATTAGCACAGATACGCAGTATTTT
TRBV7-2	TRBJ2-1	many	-	CASSSNRGNEQFF	TGTGCCAGCAGCTCTAATCGGGGGAATGAGCAGTTCTTC
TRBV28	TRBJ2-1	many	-	CASSLLRNEQFF	TGTGCCAGCAGTTTATTGAGGAATGAGCAGTTCTTC
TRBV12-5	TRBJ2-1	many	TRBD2	CASGGALGGNEQFF	TGTGCTAGCGGGGGGGCCTTGGGTGGGAATGAGCAGTTCTTC
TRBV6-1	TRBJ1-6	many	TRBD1	CASSEALWGQQIVYSPLHF	TGTGCCAGCAGTGAAGCGCTTTGGGGACAGCAAATTGTGTATTCACCCCTCCACTTT
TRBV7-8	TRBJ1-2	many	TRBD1	CASSGGQSVGGYTF	TGTGCCAGCAGCGGGGGACAGTCGGTTGGTGGCTACACCTTC
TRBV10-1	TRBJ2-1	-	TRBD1	CASSTTKRDRGAPEQFF	TGCGCCAGCAGTACTACGAAGCGGGACAGGGGCGCACCTGAGCAGTTCTTC
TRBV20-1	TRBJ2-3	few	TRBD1	CSARTGHISTDTQYF	TGCAGTGCTCGGACAGGGCATATTAGCACAGATACGCAGTATTTT
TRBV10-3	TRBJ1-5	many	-	CAIRDSGGNQPQHF	TGTGCCATCAGGGACAGCGGTGGCAATCAGCCCCAGCATTTT
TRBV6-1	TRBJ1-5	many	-	CAAGREQPQHF	TGTGCCGCCGGACGAGAGCAGCCCCAGCATTTT
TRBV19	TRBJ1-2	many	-	CASMEGFGGYTF	TGTGCCAGTATGGAAGGGTTCGGTGGCTACACCTTC
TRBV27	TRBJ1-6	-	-	CASRPGRAGLNSPLHF	TGTGCCAGCCGCCCCGGCAGGGCTGGACTTAATTCACCCCTCCACTTT
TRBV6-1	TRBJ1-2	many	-	CASRNSGRNYGYTF	TGTGCCAGCAGAAACAGCGGCCGCAACTATGGCTACACCTTC
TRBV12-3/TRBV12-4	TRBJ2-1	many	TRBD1	CASSFRGGGHEQFF	TGTGCCAGCAGTTTCCGAGGGGGCGGTCATGAGCAGTTCTTC
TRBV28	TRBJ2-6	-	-	CASSLGTANVLTF	TGTGCCAGCAGTTTAGGTACGGCCAACGTCCTGACTTTC
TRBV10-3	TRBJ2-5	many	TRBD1	CAISSGGQETQYF	TGTGCCATCAGTTCAGGGGGCCAAGAGACCCAGTACTTC
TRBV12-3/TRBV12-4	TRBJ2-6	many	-	CASSSFTGANVLTF	TGTGCCAGCAGCTCCTTTACAGGGGCCAACGTCCTGACTTTC
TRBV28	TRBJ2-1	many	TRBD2	CASRKKYWGTRTYNEQFF	TGTGCCAGCAGGAAAAAATATTGGGGGACTAGGACCTACAATGAGCAGTTCTTC
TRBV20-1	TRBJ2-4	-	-	CSARDPTSLDKNIQYF	TGCAGTGCTAGAGATCCGACTTCACTGGACAAAAACATTCAGTACTTC
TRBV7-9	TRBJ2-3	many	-	CASSNPPREESTDTQYF	TGTGCCAGCAGCAACCCCCCAAGGGAGGAAAGCACAGATACGCAGTATTTT
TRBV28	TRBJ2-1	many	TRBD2	CASTLKTSGSYNEQFF	TGTGCCAGCACTTTAAAAACTAGCGGGTCCTACAATGAGCAGTTCTTC
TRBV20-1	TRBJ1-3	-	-	CSARVVGGNSGNTIYF	TGCAGTGCTAGAGTCGTAGGGGGAAACTCTGGAAACACCATATATTTT
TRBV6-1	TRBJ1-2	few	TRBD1	CASSQTTGDGYTF	TGTGCCAGCAGCCAAACGACAGGGGATGGCTACACCTTC
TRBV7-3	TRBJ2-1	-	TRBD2	CASSYQRGGLSSYNEQFF	TGTGCCAGCAGCTACCAGCGGGGGGGCCTGAGCTCCTACAATGAGCAGTTCTTC
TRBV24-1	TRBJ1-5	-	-	CATSDAQGHQPQHF	TGTGCCACCAGTGACGCACAGGGCCATCAGCCCCAGCATTTT
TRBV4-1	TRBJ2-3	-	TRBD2	CASSQEGGSLVDTQYF	TGCGCCAGCAGCCAAGAAGGCGGGAGCTTGGTGGATACGCAGTATTTT
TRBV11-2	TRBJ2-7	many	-	CASSLGTEHYEQYF	TGTGCCAGCAGCTTAGGGACAGAGCACTACGAGCAGTACTTC
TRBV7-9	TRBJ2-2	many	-	CASSLAGPSGSKNTGELFF	TGTGCCAGCAGCTTAGCGGGCCCCTCAGGGTCGAAGAACACCGGGGAGCTGTTTTTT
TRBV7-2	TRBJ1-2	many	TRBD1	CASSRTGGDHGYTF	TGTGCCAGCAGCCGGACAGGGGGCGATCATGGCTACACCTTC
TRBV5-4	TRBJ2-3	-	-	CASSRIAVTDTQYF	TGTGCCAGCAGCAGAATAGCGGTTACAGATACGCAGTATTTT
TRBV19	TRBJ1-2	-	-	CASTNTGGEYGYTF	TGTGCCAGCACAAATACTGGGGGAGAATATGGCTACACCTTC
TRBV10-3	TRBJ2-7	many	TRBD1	CAISRPETGDEQYF	TGTGCCATCAGTCGTCCCGAGACAGGGGACGAGCAGTACTTC